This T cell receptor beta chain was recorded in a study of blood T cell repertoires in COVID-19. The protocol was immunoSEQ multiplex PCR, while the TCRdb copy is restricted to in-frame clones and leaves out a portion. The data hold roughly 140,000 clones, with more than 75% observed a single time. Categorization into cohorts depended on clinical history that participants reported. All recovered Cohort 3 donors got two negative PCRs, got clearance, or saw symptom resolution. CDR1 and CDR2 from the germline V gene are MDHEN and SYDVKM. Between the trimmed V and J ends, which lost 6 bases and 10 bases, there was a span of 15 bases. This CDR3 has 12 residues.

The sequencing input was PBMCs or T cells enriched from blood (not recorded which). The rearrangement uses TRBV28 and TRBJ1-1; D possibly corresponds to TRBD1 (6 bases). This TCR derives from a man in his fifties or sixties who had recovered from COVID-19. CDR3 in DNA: TGTGCCAGCAGATTGTGGGGGGGCAGAGCTTTCTTT. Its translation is CASRLWGGRAFF.